The table lists the clone carrying this TCR beta chain with a few counts. The data originate from a study of memory CD4+ T cells and cytomegalovirus serostatus. Single viable CD3+CD4+CD8-CD45RO+ cells were sorted as the memory CD4+ T cells. Method: immunoSEQ multiplex PCR; TCRdb's copy keeps in-frame clones and lacks some. The table lists about 58,000 clones, 82% of them singletons. The receptor comes from an adult in good health and CMV-seronegative. Some clones in this sample may be carry-over from other donors' samples. What was sequenced was memory CD4+ T cells from blood.

CDR3 protein: CASSVGQGGYGYTF. The CDR3 nucleotides read TGTGCCAGCAGTGTCGGTCAGGGTGGCTATGGCTACACCTTC. The chain joins TRBV2 to TRBJ1-2, with a tentative D call TRBD1 (5 bases). This CDR3 spans 14 amino acids. Trimming left V 4 bases short and J 4 bases short, with 13 bases between. From germline, CDR1 is SNHLY and CDR2 FYNNEI.